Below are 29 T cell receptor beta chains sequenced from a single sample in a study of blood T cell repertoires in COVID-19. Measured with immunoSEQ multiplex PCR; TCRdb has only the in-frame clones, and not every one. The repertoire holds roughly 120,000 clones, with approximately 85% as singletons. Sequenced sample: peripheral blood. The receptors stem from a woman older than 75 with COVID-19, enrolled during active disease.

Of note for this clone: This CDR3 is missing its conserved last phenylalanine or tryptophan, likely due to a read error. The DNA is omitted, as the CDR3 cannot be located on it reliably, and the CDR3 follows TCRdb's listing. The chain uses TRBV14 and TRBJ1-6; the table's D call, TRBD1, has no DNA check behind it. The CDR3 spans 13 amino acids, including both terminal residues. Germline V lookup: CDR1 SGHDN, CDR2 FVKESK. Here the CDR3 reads CASSQGIRTGLYI.

In DNA form, the CDR3 reads TGTGCCATCAGTGACCCTCGAGCGGGCGTGGGAGAGACCCAGTACTTC. This codes for CAISDPRAGVGETQYF. This chain connects TRBV10-3 to TRBJ2-5, with a weak D call TRBD2 (6 bases). There are 16 residues in the CDR3. V was shortened by 3 bases and J by 4 bases, with 18 bases between the two germline ends. CDR1 is ENHRY, CDR2 SYGVKD, per germline.

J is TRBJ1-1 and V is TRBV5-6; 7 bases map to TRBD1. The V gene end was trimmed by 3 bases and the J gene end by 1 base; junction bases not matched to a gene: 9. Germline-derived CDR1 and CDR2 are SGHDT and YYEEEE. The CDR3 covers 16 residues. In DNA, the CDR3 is TGTGCCAGCAGCTCGAAACCCGGGACAGCGAACACTGAAGCTTTCTTT. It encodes CASSSKPGTANTEAFF.

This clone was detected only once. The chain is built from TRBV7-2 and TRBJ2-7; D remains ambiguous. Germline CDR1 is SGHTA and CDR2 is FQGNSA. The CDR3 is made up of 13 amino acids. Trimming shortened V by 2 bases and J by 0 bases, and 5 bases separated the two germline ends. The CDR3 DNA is TGTGCCAGCAGCTTACCTAGCTCCTACGAGCAGTACTTC. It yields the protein CASSLPSSYEQYF.

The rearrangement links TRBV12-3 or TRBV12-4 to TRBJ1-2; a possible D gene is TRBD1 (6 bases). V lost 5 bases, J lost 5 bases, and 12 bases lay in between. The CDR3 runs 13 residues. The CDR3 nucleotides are TGTGCCAGCAGTCGGGACACCGGTTATGGCTACACCTTC. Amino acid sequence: CASSRDTGYGYTF.

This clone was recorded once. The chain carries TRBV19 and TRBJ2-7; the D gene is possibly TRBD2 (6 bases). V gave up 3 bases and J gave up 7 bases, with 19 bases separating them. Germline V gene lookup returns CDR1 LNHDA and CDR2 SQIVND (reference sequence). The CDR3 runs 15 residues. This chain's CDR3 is CASSIRYAVGGEQYF. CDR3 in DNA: TGTGCCAGTAGTATTCGTTACGCCGTGGGGGGAGAGCAGTACTTC.

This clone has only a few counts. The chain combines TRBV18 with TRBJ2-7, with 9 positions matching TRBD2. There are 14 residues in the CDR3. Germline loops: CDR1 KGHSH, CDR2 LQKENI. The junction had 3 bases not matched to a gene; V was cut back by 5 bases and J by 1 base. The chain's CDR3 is CASSVAGVSYEQYF. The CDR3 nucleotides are TGTGCCAGCTCAGTAGCGGGAGTATCCTACGAGCAGTACTTC.

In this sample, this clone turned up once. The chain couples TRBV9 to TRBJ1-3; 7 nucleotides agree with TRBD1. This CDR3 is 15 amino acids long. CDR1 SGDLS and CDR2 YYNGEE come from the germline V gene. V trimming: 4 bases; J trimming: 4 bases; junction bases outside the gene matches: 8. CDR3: CASSPRQGIGNTIYF. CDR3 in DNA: TGTGCCAGCAGCCCCAGACAGGGAATCGGAAACACCATATATTTT.

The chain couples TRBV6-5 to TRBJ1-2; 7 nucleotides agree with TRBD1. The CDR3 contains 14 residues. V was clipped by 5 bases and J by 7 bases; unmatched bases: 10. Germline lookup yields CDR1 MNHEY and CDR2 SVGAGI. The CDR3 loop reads CASSTDRALAGYTF. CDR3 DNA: TGTGCCAGCAGTACTGACAGGGCCCTGGCTGGCTACACCTTC.

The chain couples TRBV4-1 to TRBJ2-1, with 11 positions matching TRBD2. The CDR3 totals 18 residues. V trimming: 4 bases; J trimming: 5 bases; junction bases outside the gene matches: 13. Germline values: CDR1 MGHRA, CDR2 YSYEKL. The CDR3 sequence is CASSPKLTSGSWNNEQFF. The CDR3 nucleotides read TGCGCCAGCAGCCCCAAATTAACTAGCGGGAGTTGGAACAATGAGCAGTTCTTC.

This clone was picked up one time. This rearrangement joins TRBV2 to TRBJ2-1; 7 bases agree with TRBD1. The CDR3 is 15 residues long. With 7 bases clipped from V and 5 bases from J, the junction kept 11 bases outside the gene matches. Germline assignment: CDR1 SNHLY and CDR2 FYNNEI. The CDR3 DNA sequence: TGTGCCAGCACTAGATCGGGACAGTCAAACAATGAGCAGTTCTTC. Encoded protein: CASTRSGQSNNEQFF.

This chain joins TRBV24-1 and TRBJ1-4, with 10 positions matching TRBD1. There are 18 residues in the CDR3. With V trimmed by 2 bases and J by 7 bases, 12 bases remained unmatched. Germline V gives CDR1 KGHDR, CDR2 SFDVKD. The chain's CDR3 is CATSDSARQGALGEKLFF. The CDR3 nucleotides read TGTGCCACCAGTGATTCCGCGCGACAGGGGGCCCTTGGTGAAAAACTGTTTTTT.

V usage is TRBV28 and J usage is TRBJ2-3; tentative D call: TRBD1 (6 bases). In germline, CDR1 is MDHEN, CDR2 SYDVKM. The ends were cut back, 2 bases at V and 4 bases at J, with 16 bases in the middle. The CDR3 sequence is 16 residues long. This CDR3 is CASSLDWGLGADTQYF. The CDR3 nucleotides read TGTGCCAGCAGTTTAGATTGGGGGCTGGGAGCAGATACGCAGTATTTT. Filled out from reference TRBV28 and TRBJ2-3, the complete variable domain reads DVKVTQSSRYLVKRTGEKVFLECVQDMDHENMFWYRQDPGLGLRLIYFSYDVKMKEKGDIPEGYSVSREKKERFSLILESASTNQTSMYLCASSLDWGLGADTQYFGPGTRLTVL.

In nucleotides, the CDR3 is TGCGCCAGCAGCCAAGACGGCTATGGCTACACCTTC. Translation: CASSQDGYGYTF. This chain connects TRBV4-3 to TRBJ1-2; unclear D gene. Germline CDR1 is LGHNA and CDR2 is YSLEER. V lost 0 bases and J lost 4, with 3 bases in between. This CDR3 contains 12 residues.

As DNA, the CDR3 is TGTGCCAGCAGTGCCTTGCGCTACGAGCAGTACTTC. This gives the protein CASSALRYEQYF. The chain recombines TRBV28 with TRBJ2-7, with D hard to call. V dropped 5 bases and J dropped 3 bases, with 8 bases sitting between them. Germline CDR1 MDHEN, CDR2 SYDVKM. The CDR3 consists of 12 residues.

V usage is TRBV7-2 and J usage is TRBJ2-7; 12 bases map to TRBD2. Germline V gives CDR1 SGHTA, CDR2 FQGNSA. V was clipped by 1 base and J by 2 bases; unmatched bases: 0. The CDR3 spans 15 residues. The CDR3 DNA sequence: TGTGCCAGCAGCTTAGGACTAGCGGGAGCCTACGAGCAGTACTTC. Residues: CASSLGLAGAYEQYF.

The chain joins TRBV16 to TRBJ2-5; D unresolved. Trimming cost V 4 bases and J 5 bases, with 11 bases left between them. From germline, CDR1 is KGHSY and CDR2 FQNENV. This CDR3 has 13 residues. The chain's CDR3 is CASSRDLAETQYF. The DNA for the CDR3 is TGTGCCAGCAGCCGTGACTTAGCTGAGACCCAGTACTTC.

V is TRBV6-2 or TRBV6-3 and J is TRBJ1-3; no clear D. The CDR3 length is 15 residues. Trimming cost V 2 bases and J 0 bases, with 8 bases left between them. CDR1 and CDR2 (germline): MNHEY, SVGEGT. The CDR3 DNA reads TGTGCCAGCAGTTACGGGCCAAGCTCTGGAAACACCATATATTTT. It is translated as CASSYGPSSGNTIYF.

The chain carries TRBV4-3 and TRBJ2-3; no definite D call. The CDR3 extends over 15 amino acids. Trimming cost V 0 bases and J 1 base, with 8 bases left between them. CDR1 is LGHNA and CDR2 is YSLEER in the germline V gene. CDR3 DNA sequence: TGCGCCAGCAGCCAAGACCCCACAGGCACAGATACGCAGTATTTT. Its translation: CASSQDPTGTDTQYF.

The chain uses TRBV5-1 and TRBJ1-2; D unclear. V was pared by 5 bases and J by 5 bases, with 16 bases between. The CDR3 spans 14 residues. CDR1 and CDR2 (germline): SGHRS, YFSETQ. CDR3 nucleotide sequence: TGCGCCAGCAGGCCCGGAGACGGGAAATATGGCTACACCTTC. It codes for CASRPGDGKYGYTF.

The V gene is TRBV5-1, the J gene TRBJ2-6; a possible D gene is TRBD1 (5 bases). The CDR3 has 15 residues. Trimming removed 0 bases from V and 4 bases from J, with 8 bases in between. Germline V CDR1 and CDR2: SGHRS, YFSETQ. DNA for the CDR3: TGCGCCAGCAGCTTGGAAGGGGTAGGGGCCAACGTCCTGACTTTC. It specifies CASSLEGVGANVLTF. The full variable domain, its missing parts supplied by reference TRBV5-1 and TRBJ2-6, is KAGVTQTPRYLIKTRGQQVTLSCSPISGHRSVSWYQQTPGQGLQFLFEYFSETQRNKGNFPGRFSGRQFSNSRSEMNVSTLELGDSALYLCASSLEGVGANVLTFGAGSRLTVL.

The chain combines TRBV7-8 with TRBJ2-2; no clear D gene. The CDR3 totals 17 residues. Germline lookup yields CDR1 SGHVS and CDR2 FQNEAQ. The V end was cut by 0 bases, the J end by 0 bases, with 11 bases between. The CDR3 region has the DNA TGTGCCAGCAGCTTAGCAAGCTTAGGAGCGAACACCGGGGAGCTGTTTTTT. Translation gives CASSLASLGANTGELFF.

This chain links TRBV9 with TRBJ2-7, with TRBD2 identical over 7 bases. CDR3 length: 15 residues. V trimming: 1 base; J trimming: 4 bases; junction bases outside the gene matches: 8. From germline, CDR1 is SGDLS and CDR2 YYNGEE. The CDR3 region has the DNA TGTGCCAGCAGCGTATCGGCGGGAGCAGGATACGAGCAGTACTTC. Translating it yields CASSVSAGAGYEQYF.

CDR3 bases: TGTGCCAGCAGTTTTACGGGACTAGCGGGTGACCTCTCCTACGAGCAGTACTTC. Translation gives CASSFTGLAGDLSYEQYF. The chain uses TRBV28 and TRBJ2-7; 12 bases map to TRBD2. The junction had 9 bases not matched to a gene; V was cut back by 3 bases and J by 0 bases. Germline values: CDR1 MDHEN, CDR2 SYDVKM. The CDR3 contains 18 residues.

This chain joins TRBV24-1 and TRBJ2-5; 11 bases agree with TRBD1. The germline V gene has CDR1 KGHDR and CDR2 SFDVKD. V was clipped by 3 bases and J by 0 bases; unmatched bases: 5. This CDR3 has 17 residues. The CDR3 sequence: CATSDLGQGAYQETQYF. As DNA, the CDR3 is TGTGCCACCAGTGATCTCGGACAGGGGGCTTACCAAGAGACCCAGTACTTC.

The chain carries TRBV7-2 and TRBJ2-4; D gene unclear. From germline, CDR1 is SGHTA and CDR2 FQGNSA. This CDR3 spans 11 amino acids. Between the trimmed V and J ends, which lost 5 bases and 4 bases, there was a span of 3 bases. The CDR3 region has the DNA TGTGCCAGCAGCCAAAAAAACATTCAGTACTTC. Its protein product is CASSQKNIQYF.

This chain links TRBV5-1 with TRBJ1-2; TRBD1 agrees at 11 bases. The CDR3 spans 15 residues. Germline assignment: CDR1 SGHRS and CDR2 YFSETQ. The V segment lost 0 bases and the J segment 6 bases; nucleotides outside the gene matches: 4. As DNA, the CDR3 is TGCGCCAGCAGCTTGGGGACAGGGGGCGCGAATGGCTACACCTTC. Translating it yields CASSLGTGGANGYTF.

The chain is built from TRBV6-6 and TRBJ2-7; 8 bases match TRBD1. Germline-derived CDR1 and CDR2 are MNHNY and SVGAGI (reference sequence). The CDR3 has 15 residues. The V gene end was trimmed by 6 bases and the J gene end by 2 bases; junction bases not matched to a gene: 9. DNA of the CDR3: TGTGCCAGCAGACTACAGGGGGAAGGCACCTACGAGCAGTACTTC. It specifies CASRLQGEGTYEQYF.

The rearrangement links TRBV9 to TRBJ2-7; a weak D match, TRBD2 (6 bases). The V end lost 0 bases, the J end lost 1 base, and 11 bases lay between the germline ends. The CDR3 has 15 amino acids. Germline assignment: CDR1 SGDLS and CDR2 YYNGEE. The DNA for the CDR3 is TGTGCCAGCAGCGTAGGGGTAGGAGGGTCCTACGAGCAGTACTTC. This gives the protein CASSVGVGGSYEQYF.